This T cell receptor (beta chain) was identified during a study of blood T cell repertoires in COVID-19. Study details: In each case, the material was cDNA or gDNA derived from T cells, B-cell-depleted T cells, or PBMCs.

Per the study methods: Reference gene primer amplification gave estimated nucleated cell counts. Repertoires were generated with immunoSEQ multiplex PCR, while TCRdb's copy carries only in-frame clones and drops some. The V and J calls and the clone size are those of that table, but D and trimming were determined from the DNA. Here the sample spans roughly 180,000 clones, more than 70% being singletons. The study recruited people aged about 18 to 89 years across approximately 23 US areas. Which cohort a participant joined came from the clinical history participants gave. The CDR3 is 14 residues long. Trimming removed 4 bases at V and 7 bases at J, with 17 bases between. Germline CDR1 and CDR2: SGHRS and YFSETQ.

Specimen: PBMCs or T cells enriched from blood (not recorded which). The receptor's source is a man in his forties who had recovered from COVID-19. The V and J genes are TRBV5-1 and TRBJ1-2, with D maybe TRBD1 (6 bases). DNA for the CDR3: TGCGCCAGCAGCAACGCCGGGGGGCCGGGTGGCTACACCTTC. The encoded protein is CASSNAGGPGGYTF.